The 4 T cell receptor beta chains given below trace back to one sample, sequenced in a study of OX40 agonist ivuxolimab in advanced cancers. Profiled with immunoSEQ multiplex PCR; TCRdb holds only in-frame clones, not every one. The sample has 65,000 to 90,000 clones, about nine tenths seen once. The sequences come from CD4+ or CD8+ T cells sorted from blood, collected in a trial of the OX40 agonist ivuxolimab. The origin of the receptors is an adult with an advanced solid tumor such as melanoma, head and neck, liver or kidney cancer.

This chain connects TRBV2 to TRBJ2-5, with 8 positions matching TRBD1. Germline loops: CDR1 SNHLY, CDR2 FYNNEI. The length of the CDR3 is 15 residues. Trimming cost V 11 bases and J 5 bases; bases outside gene matches: 16. CDR3 region: CAVRKGSGGVETQYF. DNA for the CDR3: TGTGCCGTAAGGAAGGGTTCAGGGGGCGTGGAGACCCAGTACTTC.

The chain is built from TRBV30 and TRBJ2-7, with D hard to call. The CDR3 spans 13 residues. Germline CDR1 reads GTSNPN; CDR2 reads SVGIG (reference sequence). V gave up 0 bases and J gave up 4 bases, with 10 bases separating them. Here the CDR3 reads CAWSVGPGYEQYF. In DNA form, the CDR3 reads TGTGCCTGGAGTGTCGGACCCGGGTACGAGCAGTACTTC.

The genes are TRBV5-1 and TRBJ1-1, with D possibly matching TRBD1 (5 bases). Germline V gene lookup returns CDR1 SGHRS and CDR2 YFSETQ. V was pared by 0 bases and J by 5 bases, with 11 bases between. This CDR3 spans 14 amino acids. CDR3 protein: CASSLAGPMTEAFF. CDR3 DNA sequence: TGCGCCAGCAGCTTGGCAGGGCCTATGACTGAAGCTTTCTTT.

The chain has TRBV4-1 and TRBJ2-3; D is unresolved. The V and J ends lost 0 bases and 6 bases respectively, with 10 bases between them. The CDR3 length is 14 residues. Germline V gives CDR1 MGHRA, CDR2 YSYEKL. The CDR3 here is CASSQDLTKDTQYF. CDR3 DNA: TGCGCCAGCAGCCAAGATTTGACGAAGGATACGCAGTATTTT.